This T cell receptor (beta chain) was sequenced for a study of a mutant IDH1 vaccine in newly diagnosed glioma. Study-level information: Those enrolled had earlier been treated with radiotherapy, temozolomide, or both, mostly both.

Worth noting for this clone: Antigen: not known.

Clones were read by immunoSEQ multiplex PCR, and TCRdb kept only the in-frame ones, dropping some. The sample shows around 56,000 clones, 80% to 85% of them seen only once. V lost 7 bases to trimming and J lost 5 bases, with 15 bases between them. The CDR3 contains 13 residues. In germline, CDR1 is SQVTM, CDR2 ANQGSEA. The time point: week 23, last vaccination. In the vaccine, a single dose held 300 ug of the mutant IDH1 20-mer peptide, along with topical imiquimod. Each tumor in the donors was a new WHO grade 3 or 4 astrocytoma, IDH1-mutant and ATRX-lost. The chain uses TRBV29-1 and TRBJ1-5; D is perhaps TRBD1 (6 bases). The sequence was collected from a woman aged 40 to 50 with glioma. Some clones in this sample may be carry-over from other donors' samples. The sample here was PBMCs, taken from a glioma patient whose treatment included an IDH1 peptide vaccine. CDR3 coding DNA: TGCAGCGCCCGCGCAGGGGTCGATCAGCCCCAGCATTTT. Amino acid sequence: CSARAGVDQPQHF.